Shown below are 8 T cell receptor beta chains from a single sample sequenced in a study of identical twins. One entry per CDR3 protein, called by TCRdb with MiXCR from the 5' RACE reads. The sample contains 700,000 to 950,000 distinct CDR3 sequences, 9% to 15% of which appear only once. Another study also made use of these data, one on yellow fever vaccine responses in identical twins.

Sequenced: PBMCs. The receptors derive from a woman younger than 35 in good health.

The chain links TRBV11-2 to TRBJ1-2; D perhaps matches TRBD1 (6 bases). Germline lookup yields CDR1 SGHAT and CDR2 FQNNGV. V was trimmed by 5 bases and J by 4 bases, leaving 17 bases between them. The CDR3 has 15 residues. The CDR3 region has the DNA TGTGCCAGCAGCGCACCACCACAGGGTACCTATGGCTACACCTTC. Its translation is CASSAPPQGTYGYTF.

This clonotype was seen more than once but under ten times. The gene calls are TRBV5-1 and TRBJ2-1, with a possible D match to TRBD2 (6 bases). The CDR3 extends over 16 amino acids. Trimming took off 4 bases at V and 4 bases at J, with 18 bases between the two ends. Germline V gene lookup returns CDR1 SGHRS and CDR2 YFSETQ. The CDR3 DNA sequence: TGCGCCAGCAGCACACAGTCCGGGGGACCATACAATGAGCAGTTCTTC. Translated, it gives CASSTQSGGPYNEQFF.

This clonotype was seen a few times. V usage is TRBV2 and J usage is TRBJ2-3; D unresolved. Germline V gene lookup returns CDR1 SNHLY and CDR2 FYNNEI. Trimming left V 4 bases short and J 9 bases short, with 11 bases between. CDR3 size: 12 residues. The CDR3 loop is CASSGGAGTQYF. CDR3 DNA sequence: TGTGCCAGCAGTGGTGGCGCTGGGACGCAGTATTTT. The whole variable domain, remainder taken from reference TRBV2 and TRBJ2-3, is EPEVTQTPSHQVTQMGQEVILRCVPISNHLYFYWYRQILGQKVEFLVSFYNNEISEKSEIFDDQFSVERPDGSNFTLKIRSTKLEDSAMYFCASSGGAGTQYFGPGTRLTVL.

This clonotype was counted at least ten times. The chain carries TRBV25-1 and TRBJ2-2; 7 bases match TRBD1. J lost 6 bases, V lost 3 bases, and 7 bases had no gene match. Germline values: CDR1 MGHDK, CDR2 SYGVNS. The CDR3 length is 15 residues. The CDR3 loop reads CASSDSQGGPGELFF. In DNA, the CDR3 is TGTGCCAGCAGTGATTCACAAGGGGGCCCCGGGGAGCTGTTTTTT.

J is TRBJ2-2 and V is TRBV20-1, with 14 positions matching TRBD2. CDR1 is DFQATT and CDR2 is SNEGSKA in the germline V gene (reference sequence). After removal of 6 bases from V and 1 base from J, the junction contained 7 bases not matched to a gene. The CDR3 is 17 amino acids. The CDR3 DNA reads as TGCAGTGCCCCAGCCGGGACTAGCGGGAGGAACACCGGGGAGCTGTTTTTT. This gives the protein CSAPAGTSGRNTGELFF.

J is TRBJ2-1 and V is TRBV3-1; D might be TRBD2 (7 bases). V lost 4 bases to trimming and J lost 10 bases, with 23 bases between them. The germline V gene encodes CDR1 LGHDT and CDR2 YNNKEL (reference sequence). The CDR3 has 16 residues. The CDR3 coding sequence is TGTGCCAGCAGCCCGATGCGAGGCGGGGGCTTGGCGGAGCAGTTCTTC. Translating gives CASSPMRGGGLAEQFF.

The rearrangement links TRBV28 to TRBJ2-7; the D gene could be TRBD1 or TRBD2 (5 bases each). There are 16 residues in the CDR3. Germline CDR1 MDHEN, CDR2 SYDVKM. Trimming shortened V by 3 bases and J by 2 bases, and 17 bases separated the two germline ends. The CDR3 nucleotides are TGTGCCAGCAGTTTCGGGGCAGCGTACCAACCCTACGAGCAGTACTTC. Amino acids: CASSFGAAYQPYEQYF.

In this sample, this clonotype turned up a few times. The rearrangement joins TRBV10-3 to TRBJ2-3; D gene ambiguous. V gave up 4 bases and J gave up 2 bases, with 7 bases separating them. CDR1 and CDR2 from the germline V gene are ENHRY and SYGVKD. This CDR3 spans 13 amino acids. Written as DNA, the CDR3 is TGTGCCATCAGTGTGAGAGTCACAGATACGCAGTATTTT. Residues: CAISVRVTDTQYF.